This T cell receptor (beta chain) was recovered during a study of blood T cells in healthy people across ages. Study-wide results and caveats: Both naive CD4+ cell counts and diversity were greater in long-lived donors than in aged donors.

Sample-barcoded 5' priming and a J-beta primer mix drove a second PCR of roughly 6 to 12 cycles. Each CDR3 protein gets one entry after TCRdb re-called the 5' RACE reads with MiXCR. The sample yields over 1,500,000 distinct CDR3 sequences, around 40% seen once. CDR3 length: 15 residues. The germline V gene encodes CDR1 SEHNR and CDR2 FQNEAQ (reference sequence). Trimming cost V 5 bases and J 4 bases; bases outside gene matches: 11. In the case of this clonotype: As yet, its antigen is unknown.

Material for sequencing was blood. The V gene is TRBV7-9, the J gene TRBJ2-7, with 7 bases aligning to TRBD2. The origin of this receptor is a human donor in good health. CDR3 DNA sequence: TGTGCCAGCAGCGTACTGAGCGGGGAGGGATACGAGCAGTACTTC. Translated, it gives CASSVLSGEGYEQYF.